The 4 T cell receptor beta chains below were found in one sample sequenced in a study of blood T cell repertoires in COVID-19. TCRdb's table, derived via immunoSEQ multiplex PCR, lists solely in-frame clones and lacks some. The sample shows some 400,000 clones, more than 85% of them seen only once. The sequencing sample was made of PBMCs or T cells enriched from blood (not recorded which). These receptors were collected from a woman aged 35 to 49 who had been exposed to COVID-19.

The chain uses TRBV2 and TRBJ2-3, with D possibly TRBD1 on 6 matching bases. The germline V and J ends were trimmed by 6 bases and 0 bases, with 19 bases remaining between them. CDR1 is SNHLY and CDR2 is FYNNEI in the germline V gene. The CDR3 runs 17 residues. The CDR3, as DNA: TGTGCCAGCAGACAAAACCCCGGGACAACAAGCACAGATACGCAGTATTTT. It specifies CASRQNPGTTSTDTQYF.

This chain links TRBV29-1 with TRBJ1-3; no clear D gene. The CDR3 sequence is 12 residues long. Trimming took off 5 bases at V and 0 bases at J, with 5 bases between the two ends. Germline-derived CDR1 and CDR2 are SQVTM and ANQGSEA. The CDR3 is CSVPSSGNTIYF. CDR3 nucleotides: TGCAGCGTTCCGAGCTCTGGAAACACCATATATTTT.

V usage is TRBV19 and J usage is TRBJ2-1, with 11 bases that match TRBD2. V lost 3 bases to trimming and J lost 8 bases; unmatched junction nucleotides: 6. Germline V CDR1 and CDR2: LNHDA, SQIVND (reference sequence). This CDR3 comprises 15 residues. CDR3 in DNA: TGTGCCAGTAGTATTCAGACTAGCGGGATATATGAGCAGTTCTTC. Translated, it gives CASSIQTSGIYEQFF.

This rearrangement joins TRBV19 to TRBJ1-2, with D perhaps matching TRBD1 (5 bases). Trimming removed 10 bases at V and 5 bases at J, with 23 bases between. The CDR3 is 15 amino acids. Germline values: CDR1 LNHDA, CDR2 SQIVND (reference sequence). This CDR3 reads CATSAPGTAAYGYTF. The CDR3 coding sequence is TGTGCCACCAGCGCCCCGGGGACTGCAGCTTATGGCTACACCTTC.